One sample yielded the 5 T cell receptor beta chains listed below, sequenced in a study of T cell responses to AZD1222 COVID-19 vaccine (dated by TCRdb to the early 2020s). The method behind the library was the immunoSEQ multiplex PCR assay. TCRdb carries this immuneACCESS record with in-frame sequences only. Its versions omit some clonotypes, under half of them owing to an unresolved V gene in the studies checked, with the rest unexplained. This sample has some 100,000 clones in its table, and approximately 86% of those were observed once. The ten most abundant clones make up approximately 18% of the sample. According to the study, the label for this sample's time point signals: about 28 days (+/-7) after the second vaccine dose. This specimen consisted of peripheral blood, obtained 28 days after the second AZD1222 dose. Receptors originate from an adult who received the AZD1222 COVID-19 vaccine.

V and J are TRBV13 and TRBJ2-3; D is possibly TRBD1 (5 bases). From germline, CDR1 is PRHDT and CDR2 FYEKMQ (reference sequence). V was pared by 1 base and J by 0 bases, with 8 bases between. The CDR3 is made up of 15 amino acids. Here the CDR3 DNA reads TGTGCCAGCAGCTTAGTGGCAGGGAGCACAGATACGCAGTATTTT. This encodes CASSLVAGSTDTQYF.

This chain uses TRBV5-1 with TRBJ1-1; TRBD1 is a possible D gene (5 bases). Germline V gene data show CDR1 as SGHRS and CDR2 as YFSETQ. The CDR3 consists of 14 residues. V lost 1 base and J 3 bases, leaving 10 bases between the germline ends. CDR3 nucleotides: TGCGCCAGCAGCTTGAGACCGGGGGACACTGAAGCTTTCTTT. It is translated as CASSLRPGDTEAFF. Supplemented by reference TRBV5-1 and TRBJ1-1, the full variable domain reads KAGVTQTPRYLIKTRGQQVTLSCSPISGHRSVSWYQQTPGQGLQFLFEYFSETQRNKGNFPGRFSGRQFSNSRSEMNVSTLELGDSALYLCASSLRPGDTEAFFGQGTRLTVV.

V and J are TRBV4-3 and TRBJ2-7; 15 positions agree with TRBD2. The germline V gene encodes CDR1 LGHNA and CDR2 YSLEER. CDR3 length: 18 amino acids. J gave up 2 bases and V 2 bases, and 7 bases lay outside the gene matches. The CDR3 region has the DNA TGCGCCAGCAGCCAATATACCGGGACTAGCGGGGGGACCTACGAGCAGTACTTC. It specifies CASSQYTGTSGGTYEQYF.

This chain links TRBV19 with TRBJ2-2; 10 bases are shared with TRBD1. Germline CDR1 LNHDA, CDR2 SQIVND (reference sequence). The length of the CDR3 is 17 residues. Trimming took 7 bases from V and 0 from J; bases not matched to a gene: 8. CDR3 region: CASTLRTGGANTGELFF. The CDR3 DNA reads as TGTGCCAGTACCCTCAGGACAGGGGGGGCGAACACCGGGGAGCTGTTTTTT.

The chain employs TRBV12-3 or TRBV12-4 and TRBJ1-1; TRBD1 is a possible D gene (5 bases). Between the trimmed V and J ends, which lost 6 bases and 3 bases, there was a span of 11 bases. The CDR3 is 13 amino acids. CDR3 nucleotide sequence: TGTGCCAGCAGGGACACAGGTTACACTGAAGCTTTCTTT. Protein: CASRDTGYTEAFF.